A selection of T cell receptor beta chains follows, all from one sample in a study of T-cell reconstitution after alpha-beta-depleted transplantation in children. TCRdb ran MiXCR on the PCR reads and lists one entry per CDR3 protein. In the table there are about 980,000 distinct CDR3 sequences, roughly 29% of which are singletons. The source was PBMCs, mostly from graft donor cells, collected 360 days after TCRalphabeta/CD19-depleted stem cell transplant. The receptors shown here come from a boy in the first two years of life who had a stem cell transplant for SCID, so the T cells may come from the graft donor. CDR3s include the opening cysteine and the closing phenylalanine or tryptophan. Fields, in order: J gene, V gene, clone size, D gene, CDR3 protein, CDR3 DNA. D genes are given only for firm matches. Size is omitted from some rows. Given values are once, few, many or a class for expanded clones.

TRBJ2-2	TRBV15	NA	TRBD2	CATSSRLASTGELFF	TGTGCCACCAGCAGTCGACTAGCTTCTACCGGGGAGCTGTTTTTT
TRBJ1-4	TRBV28	few	NA	CASTRLKANEKLFF	TGTGCCAGCACCCGCCTCAAAGCTAATGAAAAACTGTTTTTT
TRBJ1-4	TRBV4-2	many	TRBD1	CASSQDRGGDSHLFNEKLFF	TGTGCCAGCAGCCAAGATAGGGGTGGGGACAGCCACCTCTTTAATGAAAAACTGTTTTTT
TRBJ2-2	TRBV5-1	few	TRBD1	CASVPTGRNTGELFF	TGCGCCAGCGTCCCGACAGGGAGGAACACCGGGGAGCTGTTTTTT
TRBJ2-1	TRBV6-4	few	TRBD2	CASSERSNSGEQFF	TGTGCCAGCAGTGAGAGAAGTAATAGCGGGGAGCAGTTCTTC
TRBJ2-2	TRBV19	NA	NA	CATQTAAPLNTGELFF	TGTGCCACCCAGACAGCCGCACCCTTGAACACCGGGGAGCTGTTTTTT
TRBJ2-5	TRBV20-1	few	NA	CSAGRRDSTQETQYF	TGCAGTGCTGGTAGGCGGGACTCAACCCAAGAGACCCAGTACTTC
TRBJ1-1	TRBV6-5	NA	NA	CASSYSQAFMNTEAFF	TGTGCCAGCAGTTACTCTCAGGCTTTCATGAACACTGAAGCTTTCTTT
TRBJ2-5	TRBV7-9	few	TRBD2	CASSLERGIAETQYF	TGTGCCAGCAGCTTAGAGCGGGGGATCGCAGAGACCCAGTACTTC
TRBJ2-3	TRBV7-2	NA	NA	CASSSYSTISTDTQYF	TGTGCCAGCAGCTCCTATAGTACCATTAGCACAGATACGCAGTATTTT
TRBJ1-1	TRBV27	NA	NA	CASREGGARTEAFF	TGTGCCAGCAGAGAAGGAGGGGCTCGGACTGAAGCTTTCTTT
TRBJ1-5	TRBV27	few	NA	CASSSRTARGNQPQHF	TGTGCCAGCAGTTCCCGGACAGCACGGGGGAATCAGCCCCAGCATTTT
TRBJ1-1	TRBV5-1	NA	NA	CASSPQWSGMNTEAFF	TGCGCCAGCAGCCCCCAATGGTCCGGGATGAACACTGAAGCTTTCTTT
TRBJ1-2	TRBV12-3/TRBV12-4	NA	NA	CASSTGALRDYTF	TGTGCCAGCAGTACCGGGGCCCTTCGGGACTACACCTTC
TRBJ1-1	TRBV20-1	few	NA	CSASQGDGDTEAFF	TGCAGTGCTAGCCAAGGGGATGGGGACACTGAAGCTTTCTTT
TRBJ1-1	TRBV4-1	few	NA	CASSQGSRLMNTEAFF	TGCGCCAGCAGCCAAGGTTCACGGTTAATGAACACTGAAGCTTTCTTT
TRBJ2-7	TRBV12-3/TRBV12-4	NA	NA	CASSFAHPDYEQYF	TGTGCCAGCAGTTTTGCACACCCTGACTACGAGCAGTACTTC
TRBJ2-7	TRBV5-1	many	NA	CASSLGGTGTYEQYF	TGTGCCAGCAGCTTAGGCGGGACGGGTACCTACGAGCAGTACTTC
TRBJ2-5	TRBV5-1	many	TRBD1	CASSPGTGAGETQYF	TGCGCCAGCAGCCCCGGGACAGGGGCGGGAGAGACCCAGTACTTC
TRBJ2-7	TRBV5-1	few	NA	CASSPLAWGTTSNEQYF	TGCGCCAGCAGCCCGCTAGCGTGGGGGACAACTTCGAACGAGCAGTACTTC
TRBJ1-2	TRBV2	few	NA	CASSEALTWTLGGYTF	TGTGCCAGCAGTGAAGCCCTCACCTGGACCCTAGGGGGCTACACCTTC
TRBJ2-1	TRBV9	few	NA	CASSVLWTSTLNEQFF	TGTGCCAGCAGCGTACTATGGACCTCAACCTTGAATGAGCAGTTCTTC
TRBJ1-2	TRBV4-1	NA	NA	CASSQVMWYGYTF	TGCGCCAGCAGCCAAGTCATGTGGTATGGCTACACCTTC
TRBJ2-7	TRBV12-3/TRBV12-4	NA	NA	CASSARFYGSYEQYF	TGTGCCAGCAGTGCGAGGTTTTACGGTTCCTACGAGCAGTACTTC
TRBJ1-2	TRBV10-3	NA	NA	CAILRGANYGYTF	TGTGCCATCCTAAGGGGAGCTAACTATGGCTACACCTTC
TRBJ2-3	TRBV7-9	few	NA	CASSLPITDTQYF	TGTGCCAGCAGCTTACCAATCACAGATACGCAGTATTTT
TRBJ2-1	TRBV7-3	many	TRBD2	CASSASGLAELGEQFF	TGTGCCAGCAGCGCATCCGGACTAGCGGAGCTTGGGGAGCAGTTCTTC
TRBJ2-5	TRBV2	NA	NA	CASSINRRTLLETQYF	TGTGCCAGCAGTATCAACCGACGTACCTTACTAGAGACCCAGTACTTC
TRBJ1-1	TRBV7-2	NA	TRBD1	CASSFWTGGVWAEAFF	TGTGCCAGCAGCTTCTGGACAGGCGGGGTCTGGGCTGAAGCTTTCTTT
TRBJ2-2	TRBV24-1	NA	NA	CATSDSGSTGELFF	TGTGCCACCAGTGATTCGGGGTCAACCGGGGAGCTGTTTTTT
TRBJ1-1	TRBV7-8	NA	TRBD1	CASSFGTGPKTPEAFF	TGTGCCAGCAGCTTCGGGACAGGGCCTAAAACCCCTGAAGCTTTCTTT